The 31 T cell receptor beta chains below were found in one sample sequenced in a study of early T cells in non-severe SARS-CoV-2 infection. Using its own MiXCR run on the 5' RACE reads, TCRdb lists one record per CDR3 protein. The sample yields around 57,000 distinct CDR3 sequences, 5.5% to 7% seen once. Sample: whole blood, taken at baseline. These receptor sequences come from an adult who was a healthcare worker with PCR-confirmed SARS-CoV-2 infection or an uninfected control (not recorded which).

This clonotype came up a few times. The gene calls are TRBV29-1 and TRBJ2-3; tentatively, D is TRBD1 (5 bases). Trimming took 3 bases from V and 4 from J, leaving 11 bases between them. This CDR3 has 13 residues. Germline V CDR1 and CDR2: SQVTM, ANQGSEA. The CDR3 DNA is TGCAGCGTTGATGTAGGGGCACCAGATACGCAGTATTTT. As protein: CSVDVGAPDTQYF.

This clonotype has at least ten counts. The chain uses TRBV11-2 and TRBJ1-1; no clear D. The V and J ends lost 1 base and 4 bases respectively, with 7 bases between them. CDR1 is SGHAT, CDR2 FQNNGV, per germline. The CDR3 is 13 residues long. As DNA, the CDR3 is TGTGCCAGCAGCTTAGGTGAGGTCACTGAAGCTTTCTTT. This translates into CASSLGEVTEAFF.

This clonotype has only a few counts. J is TRBJ2-7 and V is TRBV29-1, with 8 bases fitting TRBD1. The CDR3 loop spans 12 amino acids. The germline V gene encodes CDR1 SQVTM and CDR2 ANQGSEA. Trimming cost V 2 bases and J 6 bases; bases outside gene matches: 3. CDR3 bases: TGCAGCGTTGAACAGGGGGCAGGCGAGCAGTACTTC. It yields the protein CSVEQGAGEQYF.

This chain connects TRBV3-1 to TRBJ2-3; TRBD2 matches at 11 bases. The CDR3 has 16 amino acids. Germline assignment: CDR1 LGHDT and CDR2 YNNKEL (reference sequence). Trimming removed 4 bases from V and 3 bases from J; junction bases left unmatched: 6. The CDR3 reads CASSRGTSGRTDTQYF. The DNA of the CDR3 is TGTGCCAGCAGCCGGGGAACTAGCGGGAGAACAGATACGCAGTATTTT.

This clonotype has ten or more counts. The chain joins TRBV29-1 to TRBJ1-1, with TRBD1 as a possible D gene (5 bases). With 4 bases removed from V and 10 bases from J, the gap between germline ends came to 16 bases. CDR3 length equals 12 residues. CDR1 is SQVTM, CDR2 ANQGSEA, per germline. The CDR3 nucleotides are TGCAGCGTTGGGGGGACCGATCGAGGAGCTTTCTTT. Its protein is CSVGGTDRGAFF.

The table lists this clonotype with many counts. The V and J genes are TRBV4-3 and TRBJ2-3; D gene ambiguous. Trimming took off 0 bases at V and 4 bases at J, with 20 bases between the two ends. CDR3 length equals 18 residues. CDR1 LGHNA and CDR2 YSLEER come from the germline V gene. The DNA of the CDR3 is TGCGCCAGCAGCCAAGAGGGCTTAGGGAAGGACCCCCCAGATACGCAGTATTTT. It is translated as CASSQEGLGKDPPDTQYF.

This clonotype was counted many times. The chain recombines TRBV5-6 with TRBJ2-1; no clear D gene. The V end was cut by 0 bases, the J end by 4 bases, with 11 bases between. The CDR3 is 15 amino acids. Per germline, CDR1 SGHDT and CDR2 YYEEEE. CDR3 in DNA: TGTGCCAGCAGCTTGGGGGCAGCAAATTACAATGAGCAGTTCTTC. It specifies CASSLGAANYNEQFF.

CDR3 protein: CASSLSQGATQYF. The CDR3 nucleotides read TGTGCCAGCAGTTTGTCTCAGGGAGCGACCCAGTACTTC. The chain couples TRBV28 to TRBJ2-5; D may match TRBD1 or TRBD2 (5 bases each). V was trimmed by 3 bases and J by 7 bases, leaving 12 bases between them. CDR1 and CDR2 (germline): MDHEN, SYDVKM. The CDR3 has 13 residues.

This clonotype has a count of ten or more. This sequence joins TRBV20-1 and TRBJ2-2; 7 bases are a match to TRBD2. This CDR3 contains 14 residues. J gave up 2 bases and V 2 bases, and 2 bases lay outside the gene matches. The germline CDR1 and CDR2 sequences are DFQATT and SNEGSKA (reference sequence). This CDR3 reads CSARLAVNTGELFF. CDR3 bases: TGCAGTGCTAGACTAGCGGTAAACACCGGGGAGCTGTTTTTT.

This clonotype was recorded a few times. The chain recombines TRBV6-5 with TRBJ2-2, with 7 bases aligning to TRBD2. CDR1 and CDR2 (germline): MNHEY, SVGAGI. CDR3 length equals 17 residues. V lost 6 bases, J lost 0 bases, and 10 bases stayed unmatched. CDR3 sequence reads: CASRLTLAAANTGELFF. DNA of the CDR3: TGTGCCAGCAGACTCACGCTAGCGGCCGCGAACACCGGGGAGCTGTTTTTT.

This clonotype showed up just a few times. The chain joins TRBV19 to TRBJ2-3, with D hard to call. Trimming took 5 bases from V and 0 from J, leaving 9 bases between them. Germline CDR1 and CDR2: LNHDA and SQIVND (reference sequence). The CDR3 is made up of 14 amino acids. The CDR3 loop reads CASSPASSTDTQYF. CDR3 DNA sequence: TGTGCCAGTAGTCCCGCATCTAGCACAGATACGCAGTATTTT.

This clonotype was observed at least ten times. The rearrangement links TRBV28 to TRBJ1-2; 7 bases map to TRBD1. Germline trimming cut 6 bases from V and 2 bases from J; bases unmatched to any gene: 9. The CDR3 has 15 residues. From germline, CDR1 is MDHEN and CDR2 SYDVKM. The DNA for the CDR3 is TGTGCCAGCAGCTCCTATTTAGGGGGCAACTATGGCTACACCTTC. The encoded protein is CASSSYLGGNYGYTF.

Many counts were recorded for this clonotype. The chain links TRBV6-1 to TRBJ2-3; 7 bases are shared with TRBD1. The germline V gene encodes CDR1 MNHNS and CDR2 SASEGT. This CDR3 contains 15 residues. Losses at the gene ends were 3 bases for V and 0 bases for J; bases not matched to a gene: 3. CDR3 in DNA: TGTGCCAGCAGTGACGGGACAGCGAGCACAGATACGCAGTATTTT. This sequence encodes CASSDGTASTDTQYF.

CDR3: CASSPSRNSPLHF. The CDR3, as DNA: TGTGCCAGCAGCCCCTCGAGGAATTCACCCCTCCACTTT. V gene TRBV27 combines with J gene TRBJ1-6; D is uncertain. V lost 6 bases, J lost 7 bases, and 10 bases lay in between. Germline CDR1 and CDR2: MNHEY and SMNVEV (reference sequence). The CDR3 length is 13 residues.

The rearrangement uses TRBV19 and TRBJ1-1; D may be TRBD1 (6 bases). The CDR3 has 15 amino acids. Germline-derived CDR1 and CDR2 are LNHDA and SQIVND (reference sequence). The ends were cut back, 3 bases at V and 0 bases at J, with 11 bases in the middle. Here the CDR3 reads CASSIQDRVNTEAFF. CDR3 in DNA: TGTGCCAGTAGTATCCAGGACAGAGTGAACACTGAAGCTTTCTTT.

This clonotype showed up many times. The chain couples TRBV28 to TRBJ1-4; 7 bases align to TRBD1. CDR1 MDHEN and CDR2 SYDVKM come from the germline V gene. The CDR3 loop spans 17 amino acids. J was trimmed by 1 base and V by 2 bases; bases with no gene match: 7. The CDR3 protein is CASSLKAGGVTNEKLFF. In nucleotides, the CDR3 is TGTGCCAGCAGTTTAAAGGCAGGGGGGGTAACTAATGAAAAACTGTTTTTT.

There are many counts of this clonotype. V usage is TRBV20-1 and J usage is TRBJ1-4; tentatively, D is TRBD1 (6 bases). Trimming shortened V by 5 bases and J by 7 bases, and 20 bases separated the two germline ends. Germline V CDR1 and CDR2: DFQATT, SNEGSKA (reference sequence). This CDR3 is built from 15 residues. The CDR3 nucleotides read TGCAGTGCTGGGGCCGGGGGGGCGCTTGGTGAAAAACTGTTTTTT. It specifies CSAGAGGALGEKLFF.

The CDR3 DNA is TGTGCCAGCAGCTTAGAAGTCAATGAGCAGTTCTTC. Amino acids: CASSLEVNEQFF. This chain uses TRBV7-2 with TRBJ2-1; D remains unclear. Germline V lookup: CDR1 SGHTA, CDR2 FQGNSA. The CDR3 spans 12 residues. Trimming took 1 base from V and 6 from J, leaving 4 bases between them.

This clonotype was seen at least ten times. The rearrangement joins TRBV27 to TRBJ1-1, with 8 bases fitting TRBD1. This CDR3 comprises 15 residues. In germline, CDR1 is MNHEY, CDR2 SMNVEV (reference sequence). V shed 5 bases, J shed 3 bases, and the junction held 8 bases outside the gene matches. The CDR3 DNA is TGTGCCAGCAGTCTCAGGGGGCGAGGCGACACTGAAGCTTTCTTT. Encoded protein: CASSLRGRGDTEAFF.

Points on this clonotype: One base away lies a much larger clone, so this may be a sequencing read error. The rearrangement joins TRBV6-5 to TRBJ1-1; tentative D call: TRBD1 (6 bases). Germline V gives CDR1 MNHEY, CDR2 SVGAGI. The CDR3 has 14 amino acids. Trimming cost V 6 bases and J 11 bases, with 22 bases left between them. CDR3 sequence (DNA): TGTGCCAGCAGATACATCGGGGGGCGCTGGGATGCTTTCTTT. This translates into CASRYIGGRWDAFF.

The sample holds many counts of this clonotype. V gene TRBV7-8 combines with J gene TRBJ2-7; D perhaps matches TRBD2 (6 bases). Trimming pared 5 bases from V and 7 bases from J, leaving 21 bases between. There are 15 residues in the CDR3. From germline, CDR1 is SGHVS and CDR2 FQNEAQ. CDR3 DNA: TGTGCCAGCAGCATGAGACTAGGAGGGAGCGAAGAGCAGTACTTC. Translating it yields CASSMRLGGSEEQYF.

In its sample, this clonotype was seen a few times. This chain uses TRBV12-3 or TRBV12-4 with TRBJ2-3; TRBD1 matches 7 bases. The CDR3 is 13 residues long. Losses at the gene ends were 5 bases for V and 5 bases for J; bases not matched to a gene: 4. This chain's CDR3 is CASSPRDRDTQYF. The CDR3, as DNA: TGTGCCAGCAGTCCCCGGGACAGAGATACGCAGTATTTT.

At least ten counts were recorded for this clonotype. The chain links TRBV5-1 to TRBJ2-1, with D unclear. The V end lost 1 base, the J end lost 3 bases, and 11 bases lay between the germline ends. This CDR3 has 15 amino acids. The germline gives CDR1 SGHRS, CDR2 YFSETQ. The CDR3 region is CASSLSSRLYNEQFF. The CDR3 DNA follows: TGCGCCAGCAGCTTGAGCTCTCGACTCTACAATGAGCAGTTCTTC.

This clonotype was recorded a few times. The V gene is TRBV12-3 or TRBV12-4, the J gene TRBJ2-3; the D gene is possibly TRBD2 (5 bases). Trimming removed 5 bases at V and 6 bases at J, with 15 bases between. The CDR3 consists of 14 residues. CDR3 nucleotides: TGTGCCAGCAGTAGGAGGCGGTGGCAGGATACGCAGTATTTT. This translates into CASSRRRWQDTQYF.

This clonotype was detected many times. The gene calls are TRBV6-1 and TRBJ2-5; tentative D call: TRBD2 (6 bases). V was trimmed by 4 bases and J by 5 bases, leaving 11 bases between them. CDR1 is MNHNS and CDR2 is SASEGT in the germline V gene. The CDR3 length is 13 residues. The CDR3 sequence is CASSGGGWETQYF. As DNA, the CDR3 is TGTGCCAGCAGTGGGGGAGGTTGGGAGACCCAGTACTTC.

This clonotype occurred once. Being one base from a much bigger clone, this may be a read error. The chain joins TRBV29-1 to TRBJ2-3; tentative D call: TRBD1 (5 bases). There are 13 residues in the CDR3. Germline CDR1 reads SQVTM; CDR2 reads ANQGSEA. Trimming shortened V by 5 bases and J by 0 bases, and 9 bases separated the two germline ends. In DNA form, the CDR3 reads TGCAGCGTTAAGACAGACAGCACAGATACGCAGTATTTT. Protein sequence: CSVKTDSTDTQYF.

In regard to this clonotype: A clone one base away is much larger, so this may be a read error. The chain is built from TRBV24-1 and TRBJ1-2; D uncertain. Per the germline V gene, CDR1 is KGHDR and CDR2 is SFDVKD. The CDR3 runs 13 residues. V dropped 3 bases and J dropped 6 bases, with 10 bases sitting between them. CDR3 nucleotides: TGTGCCACCAGTGATACGGACCTGGATGGCTACACCTTC. Translated: CATSDTDLDGYTF.

This clonotype has ten or more counts. This rearrangement joins TRBV6-6 to TRBJ1-2, with 8 bases fitting TRBD1. V trimming: 0 bases; J trimming: 2 bases; junction bases outside the gene matches: 11. Germline V gene data show CDR1 as MNHNY and CDR2 as SVGAGI (reference sequence). The CDR3 loop spans 18 amino acids. The CDR3 sequence: CASSYSLTTGERNYGYTF. CDR3 nucleotide sequence: TGTGCCAGCAGTTACTCTCTAACGACAGGGGAGCGGAACTATGGCTACACCTTC.

In its sample, this clonotype was seen a few times. The V and J genes are TRBV6-5 and TRBJ1-3; TRBD1 is a possible D gene (5 bases). Germline values: CDR1 MNHEY, CDR2 SVGAGI. V lost 0 bases and J 1 base, leaving 10 bases between the germline ends. The CDR3 totals 16 residues. CDR3 loop: CASSYSGDGSGNTIYF. The CDR3 DNA reads TGTGCCAGCAGTTACTCGGGGGACGGGTCTGGAAACACCATATATTTT.

This clonotype showed up many times. The chain uses TRBV5-1 and TRBJ2-3; the match to TRBD2 covers 7 bases. The germline CDR1 and CDR2 sequences are SGHRS and YFSETQ. The CDR3 has 16 amino acids. V trimming: 1 base; J trimming: 0 bases; junction bases outside the gene matches: 5. Written as DNA, the CDR3 is TGCGCCAGCAGCTTGCCGGTGGGGGGGAGCACAGATACGCAGTATTTT. Translated: CASSLPVGGSTDTQYF.

This clonotype was recorded at least ten times. The chain has TRBV4-1 and TRBJ1-5; unclear D gene. V was cut by 1 base and J by 2 bases, with 9 bases left in between. This CDR3 has 15 residues. The germline V gene encodes CDR1 MGHRA and CDR2 YSYEKL. The CDR3 nucleotides are TGCGCCAGCAGCCAAGTAGAGGGAGGCAATCAGCCCCAGCATTTT. Encoded protein: CASSQVEGGNQPQHF.